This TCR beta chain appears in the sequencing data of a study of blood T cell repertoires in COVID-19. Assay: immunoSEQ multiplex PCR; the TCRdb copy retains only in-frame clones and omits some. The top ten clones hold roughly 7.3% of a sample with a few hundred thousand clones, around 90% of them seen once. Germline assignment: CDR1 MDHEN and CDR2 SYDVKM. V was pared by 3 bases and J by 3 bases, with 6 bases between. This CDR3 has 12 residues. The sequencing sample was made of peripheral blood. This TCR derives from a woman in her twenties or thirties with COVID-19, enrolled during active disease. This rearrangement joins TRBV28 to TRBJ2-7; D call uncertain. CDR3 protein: CASSFRNYEQYF. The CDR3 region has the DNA TGTGCCAGCAGTTTCAGAAACTACGAGCAGTACTTC.